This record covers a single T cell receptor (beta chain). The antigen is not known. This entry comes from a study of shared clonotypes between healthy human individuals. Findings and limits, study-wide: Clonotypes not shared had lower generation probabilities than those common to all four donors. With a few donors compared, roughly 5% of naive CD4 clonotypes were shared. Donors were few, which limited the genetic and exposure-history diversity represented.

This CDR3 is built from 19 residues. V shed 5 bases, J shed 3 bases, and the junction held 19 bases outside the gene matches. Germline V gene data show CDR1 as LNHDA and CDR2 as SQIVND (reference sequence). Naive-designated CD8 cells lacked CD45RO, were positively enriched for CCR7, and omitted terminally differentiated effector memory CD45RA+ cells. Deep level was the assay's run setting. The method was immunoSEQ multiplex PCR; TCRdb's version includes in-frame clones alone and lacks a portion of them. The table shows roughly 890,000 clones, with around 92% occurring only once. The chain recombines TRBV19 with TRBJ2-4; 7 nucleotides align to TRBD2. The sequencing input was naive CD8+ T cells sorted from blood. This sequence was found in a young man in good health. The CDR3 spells CASSPKPLAVNLDKNIQYF. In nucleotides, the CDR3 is TGTGCCAGTAGTCCCAAACCCCTAGCGGTTAACCTTGACAAAAACATTCAGTACTTC.